This T cell receptor (beta chain) was sequenced for a study of a mutant IDH1 vaccine in newly diagnosed glioma. Study summary: At weeks 1, 3, 5, 7, 11, 15, 19 and 23, patients received a vaccination, eight in all. The treated group averaged about 41 years old and was around 60% male, 37.5% female. Previous treatment comprised radiotherapy, temozolomide, or both, mostly both. Broader study findings: Any relationship between pseudoprogression and changes in top peripheral T cell clonotypes seemed absent.

The time point was: week 11, during vaccination. One vaccine dose held 300 ug of mutant IDH1 20-mer peptide and came with topical imiquimod. Libraries were prepared by immunoSEQ multiplex PCR; TCRdb keeps only in-frame clonotypes and omits some of them. Of tens of thousands of clones in the sample, about 70% were seen once. In the case of this clone: The antigen is not known.

This CDR3 comprises 16 residues. Trimming took 4 bases from V and 3 from J; bases not matched to a gene: 10. Germline V gene sequence: CDR1 SGDLS, CDR2 YYNGEE. The chain couples TRBV9 to TRBJ1-1, with 9 positions matching TRBD1. Material: peripheral blood mononuclear cells (PBMCs), obtained from a glioma patient whose treatment included an IDH1 peptide vaccine. This sequence was found in a man aged 18-30 years with glioma. Some clones in this sample may be carry-over from other donors' samples. CDR3 sequence (DNA): TGTGCCAGCAGCAGGTGGACAGGGGAGGAGGACACTGAAGCTTTCTTT. This sequence encodes CASSRWTGEEDTEAFF.